The present T cell receptor (beta chain) was sequenced within a study of identical twins. This clonotype was seen a few times. From the 5' RACE reads, TCRdb called clonotypes with MiXCR, one entry per CDR3 protein. The data show 450,000 to 500,000 distinct CDR3 sequences, more than 13% seen once. The data were also submitted as part of a second study, on yellow fever vaccine responses in identical twins.

This clonotype was obtained from a woman under 30 in good health. Sequenced input: CD4+ T cells sorted from blood.

The CDR3 DNA reads as TGTGCCAGCAGTCCCCTCCTAGCGGGAGTATCCGGACAAGAGACCCAGTACTTC. It specifies CASSPLLAGVSGQETQYF. The chain recombines TRBV28 with TRBJ2-5; TRBD2 agrees at 10 bases. J lost 2 bases, V lost 5 bases, and 14 bases had no gene match. The CDR3 runs to 18 residues. Germline-derived CDR1 and CDR2 are MDHEN and SYDVKM. The variable domain in full, with the rest retrieved from reference TRBV28 and TRBJ2-5, is DVKVTQSSRYLVKRTGEKVFLECVQDMDHENMFWYRQDPGLGLRLIYFSYDVKMKEKGDIPEGYSVSREKKERFSLILESASTNQTSMYLCASSPLLAGVSGQETQYFGPGTRLLVL.